The 12 T cell receptor beta chains in this list originate from one sample, sequenced in a study of blood T cell repertoires in COVID-19. The repertoire was sequenced with immunoSEQ multiplex PCR; TCRdb's copy has only in-frame clones and lacks some. The profile shows about 53,000 clones, 75% to 90% of them singletons. The sample was peripheral blood. The receptors here all came from a man older than 75 with acute or convalescent COVID-19.

V gene TRBV5-4 combines with J gene TRBJ1-2; 7 bases agree with TRBD1. The V segment lost 4 bases and the J segment 4 bases; nucleotides outside the gene matches: 10. CDR1 is SGHNT and CDR2 is YYREEE in the germline V gene (reference sequence). The CDR3 spans 15 residues. This chain's CDR3 is CASSPTGPNPYGYTF. The CDR3 DNA reads as TGTGCCAGCAGCCCGACAGGGCCGAACCCCTATGGCTACACCTTC.

V usage is TRBV6-4 and J usage is TRBJ2-3, with D possibly TRBD2 on 5 matching bases. This CDR3 contains 15 residues. The germline V gene has CDR1 MRHNA and CDR2 SNTAGT. Trimming took off 10 bases at V and 0 bases at J, with 17 bases between the two ends. The CDR3 is CATFPEGGSTDTQYF. The CDR3 nucleotides read TGTGCCACATTCCCTGAAGGAGGTAGCACAGATACGCAGTATTTT.

This clone was picked up one time. The J gene is TRBJ1-5, the V gene TRBV11-2; D ambiguous. The CDR3 is 13 residues long. CDR1 and CDR2 (germline): SGHAT, FQNNGV. The ends were cut back, 5 bases at V and 0 bases at J, with 5 bases in the middle. As DNA, the CDR3 is TGTGCCAGCAGCCTCTATAGCAATCAGCCCCAGCATTTT. Its translation is CASSLYSNQPQHF.

This chain uses TRBV15 with TRBJ2-5, with no clear D. Germline assignment: CDR1 LNHNV and CDR2 YYDKDF (reference sequence). This CDR3 has 10 residues. Trimming removed 8 bases from V and 7 bases from J, with 8 bases in between. The CDR3 sequence is CATSFGTQYF. The DNA of the CDR3 is TGTGCCACCTCCTTCGGGACCCAGTACTTC.

The V call is TRBV10-3, the J call TRBJ2-5; no definite D call. Germline CDR1 reads ENHRY; CDR2 reads SYGVKD. The length of the CDR3 is 15 residues. Trimming removed 0 bases from V and 2 bases from J, with 10 bases in between. The CDR3 spells CAISESEATQETQYF. In nucleotides, the CDR3 is TGTGCCATCAGTGAGTCTGAAGCAACTCAAGAGACCCAGTACTTC.

The chain combines TRBV7-2 with TRBJ2-2, with D maybe TRBD2 (5 bases). This CDR3 has 16 residues. Deletions cut 1 base from V and 1 base from J, with 10 bases between. In germline, CDR1 is SGHTA, CDR2 FQGNSA. CDR3 protein: CASSLGVARNTGELFF. DNA of the CDR3: TGTGCCAGCAGCTTAGGAGTAGCGCGGAACACCGGGGAGCTGTTTTTT.

V and J are TRBV2 and TRBJ2-3; 9 nucleotides line up with TRBD2. Germline CDR1 and CDR2: SNHLY and FYNNEI. Germline trimming cut 7 bases from V and 3 bases from J; bases unmatched to any gene: 5. The CDR3 is made up of 14 amino acids. In DNA form, the CDR3 reads TGTGCCAGCATAGGCGGGGGGGCTACAGATACGCAGTATTTT. It translates to CASIGGGATDTQYF.

The V and J genes are TRBV7-6 and TRBJ2-2; weak D call: TRBD2 (5 bases). CDR3 length: 14 residues. Germline V lookup: CDR1 SGHVS, CDR2 FNYEAQ. Trimming removed 6 bases from V and 1 base from J, with 9 bases in between. The CDR3 region has the DNA TGTGCCAGCAGACCACTAGTGAACACCGGGGAGCTGTTTTTT. Translating gives CASRPLVNTGELFF.

The chain couples TRBV18 to TRBJ2-2; 7 bases map to TRBD2. The germline CDR1 and CDR2 sequences are KGHSH and LQKENI. This CDR3 is built from 12 residues. CDR3 DNA sequence: TGTGCGGCGGGGGTGAACACCGGGGAGCTGTTTTTT. Translation: CAAGVNTGELFF.

V is TRBV18 and J is TRBJ2-4, with 12 bases fitting TRBD2. The CDR3 is made up of 13 amino acids. With 4 bases clipped from V and 8 bases from J, the junction kept 0 bases outside the gene matches. Germline loops: CDR1 KGHSH, CDR2 LQKENI. CDR3 residues: CASSRTSGDIQYF. The CDR3 nucleotides read TGTGCCAGCTCACGGACTAGCGGGGACATTCAGTACTTC. Full variable domain (missing parts from reference TRBV18 and TRBJ2-4): NAGVMQNPRHLVRRRGQEARLRCSPMKGHSHVYWYRQLPEEGLKFMVYLQKENIIDESGMPKERFSAEFPKEGPSILRIQQVVRGDSAAYFCASSRTSGDIQYFGAGTRLSVL.

The rearrangement joins TRBV19 to TRBJ1-5; D possibly corresponds to TRBD1 (5 bases). Per germline, CDR1 LNHDA and CDR2 SQIVND (reference sequence). CDR3 length: 16 amino acids. The germline V and J ends were trimmed by 0 bases and 7 bases, with 16 bases remaining between them. The DNA for the CDR3 is TGTGCCAGTAGTATAGACACGGGGGGATCGCGGCAGCCCCAGCATTTT. Protein: CASSIDTGGSRQPQHF.

The chain carries TRBV20-1 and TRBJ2-7, with 8 positions matching TRBD1. CDR3 length equals 12 residues. Germline V lookup: CDR1 DFQATT, CDR2 SNEGSKA (reference sequence). Losses at the gene ends were 3 bases for V and 6 bases for J; bases not matched to a gene: 4. For the CDR3, the DNA is TGCAGTGCTAGTATGACAGGGGCCGAGCAGTACTTC. Translated: CSASMTGAEQYF.